This T cell receptor (beta chain) was identified during a study of shared clonotypes between healthy human individuals (dated by TCRdb to 2020 to 2022). Regarding the research as a whole: A few men and a couple of women, aged 18 to 49 years, made up the cohort. Per donor, leukapheresis produced somewhere between about 0.8 and 9 billion PBMCs. The study deeply sequenced blood TCR repertoires of about 5 healthy adults to estimate repertoire size and the extent of clonotype sharing between individuals. For each donor, CD4 naive and CD4 memory were each given three plates, CD8 naive was given two plates, and CD8 memory was given one plate. To increase sequencing depth and limit assay-specific biases, different laboratories used diverse techniques to prepare libraries and sequence TCR repertoires. What the authors observed across the whole study: When a handful of donors were compared, the shared fraction of clonotypes was 5% to 6.5% for naive CD4, roughly 3.4% for naive CD8, 2% to 2.5% for memory CD4, and under 0.5% for memory CD8. Even with the large sequencing depth, rarefaction of the sorted-subset datasets indicated that sequencing was incomplete. Naive subsets generally had larger estimated clonotype richness than memory subsets did. The small number of donors limited the genetic and exposure-history diversity represented. Clonotypes shared by all four sorted-subset donors showed higher generation probabilities than non-shared clonotypes. Sampling was limited to blood, and TCR repertoires in tissue likely differ from TCR repertoires in blood. Pairwise subsampling led to the expectation that sequencing depth would affect the degree of clonotype sharing among donors.

TCR CDR3 regions were amplified from genomic DNA by multiplex PCR using the deep immunoSEQ assay. Extracted genomic DNA from each cell subset was distributed evenly across all wells of several immunoSEQ 96-well plates, and each plate was treated as a replicate. For sorted subsets, 150 to 250 ng genomic DNA, equal to some 28,000 T cell genomes, was loaded into each replicate PCR. Purified libraries were measured with a Qubit 3.0 fluorometer, size-checked on a Bioanalyzer 2100, and measured again with the KAPA Library Quantification kit. Each immunoSEQ 96-well plate was sequenced on its own single-read 150-cycle Illumina NextSeq 550 flow cell. For the original study's pipeline: Because the immunoSEQ output held only junctional sequences and lacked quality scores, the filtering could not match the filtering applied to full-length reads. Sequences were annotated with PyIR, a Python wrapper for IgBLAST v1.9, and V/J genes and CDR3 were assigned using IMGT germline references. Reads with weak V/J assignments (E-value above 1e-6), missing CDR3, stop codons, out-of-frame junctions, or ambiguous translated residues were removed. V3J clonotypes were defined as sequences sharing an identical inferred V gene, J gene, and CDR3 amino acid sequence. Percentage overlap between repertoires was calculated by dividing the number of shared unique clonotypes by the size of the smaller repertoire. RTK rarefaction, the Chao1 estimator, and Recon v2.1 estimates of unobserved clonotypes were used to assess repertoire richness. Generation probabilities were computed with OLGA for all TCRbeta clonotypes obtained by the gDNA method from a handful of donors. Sourced from immuneACCESS, this table was stored by TCRdb with only in-frame sequences that have V and J called. A share of the clones is absent; for the studies checked, an unresolved V gene accounts for under half, and the remainder has no known explanation. Clonal size and the V and J genes are those of that table, whereas D and trimming came from the DNA. The sample table shows millions of clones, and more than 90% are seen once. The ten largest clonotypes hold around 0.14% of the sample.

This clone was picked up a small number of times. Its binding antigen is unknown. No base quality values were provided; no much bigger clone lies one nucleotide off. Other DNA sequences of this sample code for an identical CDR3. The germline V gene provides CDR1 SNHLY and CDR2 FYNNEI. From its cysteine to its phenylalanine, the CDR3 spans 13 amino acids. The retained sequence is limited to the CDR3, 39 bases, with the frame set at the first base. V is shortened by 2 bases, J by 1 base, and the region joining them spans 3 bases. The donors were healthy, HIV-negative adults who had no recently reported acute infections or vaccinations. All donors were Caucasian adults living in Nashville, Tennessee, USA. CD4+ T cells were enriched through magnetic negative selection, after which naive cells were positively selected on CD45RA and the remaining negative fraction served as the memory subset. Blood was obtained by leukapheresis, after which PBMCs were separated by Ficoll-Histopaque density gradient centrifugation and cryopreserved in liquid nitrogen vapor phase. Analytical flow cytometry was used to check the purity and quantity of every magnetically sorted T cell population. Genomic DNA was isolated from each sorted fraction and quantified by UV absorbance on a Nanodrop 2000c.

The chain uses TRBV2 and TRBJ1-5, with no confident D gene call. This sequence originates from a man aged 18 to 29 in good health. The specimen was naive CD4+ T cells sorted from blood. Interpreted using the paper, the cell subset or site label stands for: CD45RA+ positively selected. In nucleotides, the sequence is TGTGCCAGCAGTGAAAACAGCAATCAGCCCCAGCATTTT. It translates as CASSENSNQPQHF.